This T cell receptor (beta chain) was identified in a study of cytomegalovirus exposure and HLA in healthy donors (TCRdb year 2017). For the wider study: In an earlier analysis of under 600 of the donors, 276 Gb of sequence data and some 100 million unique TCR beta sequences from 180 million or so T cells were reported. On average, roughly 200,000 unique TCR beta nucleotide sequences were sequenced per donor among about 400 genotyped donors of the cohort, with around 19% of those sequences being non-productive. Four to six DR-DQ haplotypes were handled as single units for association and clustering, since linkage in the cohort was strong. The study combined high-throughput TCR immunosequencing, statistical association of individual TCRs with disease status, and machine learning to predict cytomegalovirus infection status. The study profiled the T cell repertoires of about 720 subjects by immunosequencing and related them to cytomegalovirus serostatus. A separate validation cohort of roughly 120 different subjects was used in addition to the approximately 700-subject first cohort. Approximately 300 gigabases of sequencing data and around 80 million unique TCR sequences made up an early release that covered some 640 HLA-typed donors. Among the approximately 430 genotyped donors, around 81% belonged to the genetic ancestry cluster associated with self-reported Caucasian donors. The aim of the study was to test whether cataloging public T cell receptors could identify signatures of past pathogen exposure. An earlier analysis of several hundred of the donors applied high-throughput TCR beta sequencing to assess whether each TCR beta V gene segment acted as functional or pseudogenic. Alongside the repertoire data, information on donor age, sex, ethnicity and CMV serostatus was compiled. In a later analysis, previously published TCR beta repertoires from several hundred donors were re-analyzed and high-resolution HLA genotyping was added so that TCR occurrence patterns could be studied. Rather than using new phenotypic data, the later analysis identified candidate immune exposures from TCR beta sequences and from how often those sequences occurred across donors. Class I and class II HLA loci were covered by the typing at four-digit resolution. Genome-wide SNP genotypes for about 60% of the 666 donors were used in a later genetic analysis, which treated that subset as a discovery cohort. All discovery cohort repertoires had been generated on a single sequencing platform. Typing coverage varied by locus: roughly 629-640 donors for A, B, C, DRB1 and DQB1; about 520 for DQA1; more than 600 for DPA1; 450 to 480 for DPB1.

Here is what the overall study found, with its caveats: The only immune exposure information available for the cohort was CMV serostatus. Because counts were too low, roughly 16 rarely observed V segments, including chromosome 9 orphons, were left out of the earlier analysis of 587 of the donors. The study listed 150 to 200 TCR beta chains as associated with cytomegalovirus. Only TCR beta chains were sequenced in this cohort, and the absence of alpha or paired-chain data limited detectable features. A later analysis reported that several top co-occurrence clusters appeared linked to parvovirus B19, influenza, CMV and Epstein-Barr virus. Three of the identified cytomegalovirus-associated TCR beta chains were confirmed in vitro to be specific for cytomegalovirus antigens. At a false discovery rate of 0.05, a later analysis linked under 20,000 TCR beta sequences to specific HLA alleles. Linkage disequilibrium might explain the correlated functional status among segregating V segments, but an unknown experimental factor could not be ruled out. Because HLA typing was missing for some donors at each locus, association tests included only the typed subset. A cluster of highly shared sequence variants was judged likely to represent a technical artifact of the sequencing pipeline. A further reported finding was that TCR beta sequences accurately predicted the HLA-A and HLA-B alleles for most subjects in the first cohort. A later genetic analysis associated a missense DCLRE1C variant with V-gene and J-gene trimming of TCR beta chains, and an independent cohort replicated the association. A later analysis found that HLA-associated TCR beta chains were more clonally expanded and had lower generation probabilities than equally common non-associated chains. Roughly uniform sequencing depth across donors was assumed in presence/absence analyses, although this assumption may not hold. In a later genetic analysis, fewer N-insertions in productive TCRs were reported among donors in an Asian-associated ancestry cluster than the 666-donor mean. Strong co-occurrence of HLA alleles, especially DR and DQ, made assigning TCR associations to individual alleles difficult. In both the original and validation cohorts, the classifier was reported to diagnose cytomegalovirus status with high specificity and sensitivity. It was suggested by the authors that the approach could potentially be generalized to other disease states and immunological phenotypes. An earlier analysis of approximately 500 of the donors showed that most TCR beta V segments appeared in productive rearrangements either about 87% or about 30% of the time, which broadly matched IMGT annotations. According to a later analysis, most CMV-associated TCR beta chains appeared to be HLA-restricted, and the HLA associations seemed to be driven largely by CMV exposure. In a later analysis, TCR association rates were found to vary across HLA loci, with the most associated TCRs seen for DRB1 alleles and the fewest for HLA-C alleles. Across donors, most TCR sequences were observed very rarely, whereas some public TCRs were present in many individuals.

Turning to this clone: Its recognized antigen is unknown. Qualities for individual bases were not recorded, and no much larger clone is one base off.

In total, over 600 healthy bone marrow donors made up the cohort. Cohort members were all nominally healthy when sampled, although unrecorded immune exposures were likely present. The donor was CMV seronegative and belonged to the group of 350 or so seronegative cohort members. Every donor gave a peripheral blood sample, and the peripheral blood mononuclear cells from that sample were used for TCR beta sequencing. The Qiagen DNeasy Blood Extraction Kit was used to extract genomic DNA from the blood cell samples. To prepare the library, the immunoSEQ multiplex PCR assay was applied. For the multiplex PCR, a mixture combining 60 forward primers for TCR Vbeta segments and 13 reverse primers for TCR Jbeta segments was used. Amplification of the CDR3 region of rearranged TCR beta genes was performed with a multiplex PCR assay on genomic DNA. The amplified TCR beta libraries were sequenced on the Illumina HiSeq System as 87-base-pair reads. The original pipeline was this. In a later analysis, some 80 million unique TCR beta chains were counted across the approximately 670 repertoires, and approximately 11 million of these chains were shared by at least two donors. A nearest-neighbor algorithm error-corrected the raw reads and collapsed the reads into unique sequences, merging closely related sequences to remove PCR and sequencing errors. V, D and J gene segments were assigned by aligning CDR3 sequences to IMGT reference sequences. Each retained sequence needed at least a six-nucleotide match to both a V gene segment and a J gene segment. Rearrangements were called productive when the CDR3 lacked stop codons and stayed in frame with V and J; all others were non-productive. CDR3 was defined according to IMGT convention as the region running from the second conserved V-encoded cysteine to the conserved J-encoded phenylalanine. The earlier analysis of 450 to 750 of the donors excluded any sequence lacking an unambiguous match to a single V gene segment. An earlier analysis of around 600 of the donors classified V segments as functional when productive rearrangements were above 56.7% and as segregating when the standard deviation between donors was above 5%. To diagnose cytomegalovirus status from the catalog of TCR beta chain sequences, a statistical classification framework was built. In a later analysis, TCR nucleotide sequences were compared against IMGT/GENE-DB human TR gene sequences so that V and J genes could be assigned. In a later analysis, CDR3 sequences and most-parsimonious VDJ recombination scenarios were assigned using the TCRdist pipeline. A later analysis defined each TCR beta chain by its CDR3 amino acid sequence plus V-gene family, and excluded reads lacking a unique V-gene family. To address suspected cross-contamination and a sequencing artifact, a later analysis removed approximately 590 highly shared, low-generation-probability nucleotide sequences. In a later analysis, a clonal expansion index was calculated for each public chain from normalized within-repertoire ranks of inferred template counts. A later analysis computed generation probabilities with a VDJ recombination model fitted to out-of-frame rearrangements, and checked the results against IGoR. Hypergeometric tests were used in a later analysis to score TCR-TCR, TCR-HLA and TCR-CMV co-occurrence, with a repertoire-size bias correction applied to the TCR pairs. A later analysis estimated false discovery rates by permuting HLA or CMV assignments 20 times. A later analysis grouped co-occurring TCRs with DBSCAN, adding TCRdist sequence similarity when clustering within HLA-allele-positive subsets. Repertoires with fewer than 30,000 or more than 120,000 public chains, plus five repertoires with anomalous nucleotide sharing, were excluded from co-occurrence clustering. TCRdb took this table from immuneACCESS and kept in-frame rearrangements with V and J called. Such tables lack part of the clones; where checked against another copy, unresolved V genes explain under half of the gap, and the rest is unexplained. Clone size and the V and J calls come from that table; the DNA yielded D and trimming. The table for this sample lists some 150,000 clones; around three quarters of them were counted only once. The ten most abundant clones make up approximately 2.2% of the sample.

The sequence came from a woman in her forties or fifties in good health and CMV-seronegative. Material: PBMCs.

The DNA is as follows: TGCAGCGTTGAAGAGGCAGGGATCTCCTACGAGCAGTACTTC. This sequence encodes CSVEEAGISYEQYF. The V and J genes are TRBV29-1 and TRBJ2-7; a tentative D match to TRBD1 spans 5 bases. Spanning cysteine to phenylalanine, the CDR3 consists of 14 amino acids. Left in the record is the CDR3 DNA by itself, 42 bases read in frame from the first base. V was cut back by 0 bases and J by 0 bases, leaving a gap of 9 bases between them. The CDR1 and CDR2 encoded by the germline V gene are SQVTM and ANQGSEA.